This TCR beta chain was observed in a study of shared clonotypes between healthy human individuals. Study information: The cohort comprised a couple of women and a few men. Their ages spanned 18 to 49 years.

Study observations and caveats: Against clonotypes common to all four donors, non-shared ones had lower generation probabilities.

Clones were sequenced by immunoSEQ multiplex PCR, and TCRdb holds only the in-frame ones, with some missing. The data hold some 2,000,000 clones, with more than 90% observed a single time. Recent vaccinations or acute infections were absent in the healthy HIV-negative adult donors. On this clone itself: What it recognizes is unknown.

This CDR3 is 14 amino acids long. The junction had 8 bases not matched to a gene; V was cut back by 6 bases and J by 4 bases. Per germline, CDR1 MDHEN and CDR2 SYDVKM. This chain joins TRBV28 and TRBJ2-7; TRBD1 agrees at 8 bases. This receptor was taken from a man aged 18 to 29 in good health. The sample was naive CD4+ T cells sorted from blood. Subset of the sample: CD45RA+ positively selected. In DNA, the CDR3 is TGTGCCAGCAGGGGGACAGGTACCGCGTACGAGCAGTACTTC. Amino acid sequence: CASRGTGTAYEQYF.